A single sample gave rise to the 8 T cell receptor beta chains below, sequenced in a study of blood T cell repertoires in COVID-19. Profiled with immunoSEQ multiplex PCR; TCRdb holds only in-frame clones, not every one. The table records a few hundred thousand clones, roughly nine tenths of them present only once. The material sequenced was PBMCs or T cells enriched from blood (not recorded which). These receptors were taken from a woman in her thirties or forties who had been exposed to COVID-19.

The V and J genes are TRBV24-1 and TRBJ2-1; 8 bases agree with TRBD2. The J segment lost 2 bases and the V segment lost 9 bases, leaving 5 bases of the junction unmatched. The CDR3 extends over 14 amino acids. CDR1 is KGHDR and CDR2 is SFDVKD in the germline V gene. CDR3: CATRGGYAYNEQFF. CDR3 DNA: TGTGCCACCCGGGGGGGGTACGCCTACAATGAGCAGTTCTTC.

The chain uses TRBV15 and TRBJ1-2, with TRBD1 identical over 11 bases. V shed 2 bases, J shed 4 bases, and the junction held 3 bases outside the gene matches. CDR1 and CDR2 (germline): LNHNV, YYDKDF (reference sequence). CDR3 size: 15 residues. This CDR3 reads CATSRSGTGGYGYTF. The CDR3, as DNA: TGTGCCACCAGCAGATCGGGGACAGGGGGCTATGGCTACACCTTC. Drawing the rest from reference TRBV15 and TRBJ1-2, the complete variable domain is DAMVIQNPRYQVTQFGKPVTLSCSQTLNHNVMYWYQQKSSQAPKLLFHYYDKDFNNEADTPDNFQSRRPNTSFCFLDIRSPGLGDTAMYLCATSRSGTGGYGYTFGSGTRLTVV.

The chain combines TRBV5-4 with TRBJ1-1, with D unclear. V dropped 3 bases and J dropped 5 bases, with 11 bases sitting between them. Germline-derived CDR1 and CDR2 are SGHNT and YYREEE (reference sequence). The CDR3 runs to 13 residues. The CDR3 spells CASSYSHNTEAFF. The CDR3 DNA follows: TGTGCCAGCAGCTATAGCCACAATACTGAAGCTTTCTTT.

The chain carries TRBV5-1 and TRBJ2-3, with D possibly being TRBD2 (5 bases). This CDR3 is 15 amino acids long. V was pared by 4 bases and J by 2 bases, with 14 bases between. Germline V gene lookup returns CDR1 SGHRS and CDR2 YFSETQ. The CDR3, as DNA: TGCGCCAGCAGCCTACGGACTCCACCCACAGATACGCAGTATTTT. It specifies CASSLRTPPTDTQYF.

The chain joins TRBV5-4 to TRBJ2-5; 7 nucleotides align to TRBD2. The CDR3 spans 16 residues. The V gene's germline CDR1 is SGHNT and CDR2 YYREEE (reference sequence). Trimming removed 0 bases from V and 3 bases from J; junction bases left unmatched: 8. The CDR3 DNA sequence: TGTGCCAGCAGCTTGGAACCCGGGGGGTTAAAAGAGACCCAGTACTTC. Protein product: CASSLEPGGLKETQYF.

This clone was seen only once. V gene TRBV6-5 combines with J gene TRBJ2-7; 9 nucleotides line up with TRBD2. The germline gives CDR1 MNHEY, CDR2 SVGAGI. The CDR3 runs to 16 residues. The V and J ends lost 0 bases and 5 bases, in that order; junction bases with no gene match: 8. The CDR3 protein is CASSYSAIRGGDEQYF. The CDR3 region has the DNA TGTGCCAGCAGTTACTCCGCTATTCGCGGGGGGGACGAGCAGTACTTC.

V gene TRBV14 combines with J gene TRBJ1-1; 7 nucleotides line up with TRBD1. The CDR3 loop spans 15 amino acids. Trimming removed 4 bases from V and 3 bases from J; junction bases left unmatched: 8. The germline CDR1 and CDR2 sequences are SGHDN and FVKESK. CDR3 DNA: TGTGCCAGCAGCCCTTTAGACAGGGTGGACACTGAAGCTTTCTTT. Amino acid sequence: CASSPLDRVDTEAFF.

Only one count was recorded for this clone. The chain couples TRBV24-1 to TRBJ2-1, with D perhaps matching TRBD2 (5 bases). V gave up 1 base and J gave up 1 base, with 7 bases separating them. The CDR3 sequence is 15 residues long. CDR1 and CDR2 (germline): KGHDR, SFDVKD. CDR3 coding DNA: TGTGCCACCAGTGATTTTCGGACTTCCTACAATGAGCAGTTCTTC. Its protein is CATSDFRTSYNEQFF.